Shown below are 13 T cell receptor beta chains from a single sample sequenced in a study of OX40 agonist ivuxolimab in advanced cancers. Clones were sequenced by immunoSEQ multiplex PCR, and TCRdb holds only the in-frame ones, with some missing. The table shows 94,000 or so clones, with under 85% occurring only once. The source material was CD4+ or CD8+ T cells sorted from blood, sampled in a trial of the OX40 agonist ivuxolimab. Receptors originate from an adult with an advanced solid tumor such as melanoma, head and neck, liver or kidney cancer.

This clone was found many times. The genes are TRBV6-1 and TRBJ1-3; D ambiguous. Trimming left V 1 base short and J 2 bases short, with 12 bases between. CDR1 and CDR2 (germline): MNHNS, SASEGT. This CDR3 contains 16 residues. The CDR3 protein is CASSEVLGMPGNTIYF. In DNA, the CDR3 is TGTGCCAGCAGTGAAGTCTTGGGGATGCCTGGAAACACCATATATTTT.

CDR3 coding DNA: TGTGCCAGCTCACCTCTCGACTACTCCTACAATGAGCAGTTCTTC. Its protein is CASSPLDYSYNEQFF. V gene TRBV18 combines with J gene TRBJ2-1; tentatively, D is TRBD2 (5 bases). Germline V gives CDR1 KGHSH, CDR2 LQKENI. The CDR3 spans 15 residues. V lost 3 bases to trimming and J lost 0 bases, with 9 bases between them.

The chain recombines TRBV7-8 with TRBJ2-7, with D perhaps matching TRBD1 (5 bases). Deletions cut 6 bases from V and 5 bases from J, with 20 bases between. The germline gives CDR1 SGHVS, CDR2 FQNEAQ. CDR3 length: 15 residues. This chain's CDR3 is CASRPPDRLLNEQYF. The CDR3 DNA reads TGTGCCAGCAGACCGCCCGACAGACTGCTTAACGAGCAGTACTTC.

The V and J genes are TRBV5-1 and TRBJ1-1, with 8 bases identical to TRBD1. The CDR3 contains 17 residues. Trimming at V came to 0 bases and at J to 1 base, leaving 8 bases not matched to a gene. The V gene's germline CDR1 is SGHRS and CDR2 YFSETQ. CDR3 sequence: CASSLAAGGRWNTEAFF. Here the CDR3 DNA reads TGCGCCAGCAGCTTGGCAGCAGGGGGCCGCTGGAACACTGAAGCTTTCTTT.

The rearrangement uses TRBV6-6 and TRBJ1-2, with D possibly being TRBD1 (6 bases). CDR3 length: 15 residues. CDR1 is MNHNY and CDR2 is SVGAGI in the germline V gene (reference sequence). V was pared by 3 bases and J by 4 bases, with 15 bases between. CDR3 in amino acids: CASSYPGTPSYGYTF. The CDR3 DNA sequence: TGTGCCAGCAGTTATCCCGGGACACCCTCCTATGGCTACACCTTC.

The chain recombines TRBV6-4 with TRBJ2-3; D is possibly TRBD2 (9 bases). The ends were cut back, 10 bases at V and 3 bases at J, with 35 bases in the middle. Germline CDR1 is MRHNA and CDR2 is SNTAGT. This CDR3 has 20 amino acids. CDR3 loop: CATSQEGQAGGPWVTDTQYF. The CDR3 DNA sequence: TGTGCCACCTCCCAGGAGGGACAGGCGGGAGGGCCTTGGGTAACAGATACGCAGTATTTT.

The CDR3 protein is CASSLIGGSYEQYF. The CDR3 bases are TGTGCCAGCAGCTTGATAGGGGGTTCCTACGAGCAGTACTTC. V and J are TRBV5-5 and TRBJ2-7, with D tentatively TRBD1 (6 bases). Germline V CDR1 and CDR2: SGHKS, YYEKEE (reference sequence). This CDR3 comprises 14 residues. Trimming took off 1 base at V and 1 base at J, with 9 bases between the two ends.

The chain couples TRBV29-1 to TRBJ2-7; 7 nucleotides agree with TRBD1. Germline assignment: CDR1 SQVTM and CDR2 ANQGSEA. The CDR3 has 16 amino acids. V shed 4 bases, J shed 0 bases, and the junction held 12 bases outside the gene matches. CDR3 sequence (DNA): TGCAGCGTTGCCTCGGGGAGACAGGGTAGCTCCTACGAGCAGTACTTC. It specifies CSVASGRQGSSYEQYF.

The genes are TRBV7-2 and TRBJ1-1; D remains unclear. CDR3 length: 13 amino acids. V gave up 4 bases and J gave up 4 bases, with 10 bases separating them. Germline V gene lookup returns CDR1 SGHTA and CDR2 FQGNSA. CDR3 protein: CASSSRDGTEAFF. In DNA, the CDR3 is TGTGCCAGCAGCTCCCGAGATGGCACTGAAGCTTTCTTT.

The chain couples TRBV28 to TRBJ2-2, with a weak D call TRBD2 (5 bases). The germline CDR1 and CDR2 sequences are MDHEN and SYDVKM. V lost 6 bases and J lost 0, with 8 bases in between. This CDR3 is 14 amino acids long. Here the CDR3 DNA reads TGTGCCAGCAGCTCGGGGACGAACACCGGGGAGCTGTTTTTT. This translates into CASSSGTNTGELFF. The full variable domain, with the rest looked up from reference TRBV28 and TRBJ2-2, is DVKVTQSSRYLVKRTGEKVFLECVQDMDHENMFWYRQDPGLGLRLIYFSYDVKMKEKGDIPEGYSVSREKKERFSLILESASTNQTSMYLCASSSGTNTGELFFGEGSRLTVL.

This clone was picked up a small number of times. The chain links TRBV9 to TRBJ2-2; D unresolved. The CDR3 runs to 14 residues. Trimming shortened V by 0 bases and J by 3 bases, and 6 bases separated the two germline ends. From germline, CDR1 is SGDLS and CDR2 YYNGEE. The CDR3, as DNA: TGTGCCAGCAGCGTAGGAGGACACACCGGGGAGCTGTTTTTT. Translated: CASSVGGHTGELFF.

J is TRBJ2-5 and V is TRBV27, with no clear D. The CDR3 covers 12 residues. Trimming removed 5 bases from V and 5 bases from J, with 9 bases in between. The germline V gene has CDR1 MNHEY and CDR2 SMNVEV (reference sequence). CDR3 sequence reads: CASSPAGETQYF. Here the CDR3 DNA reads TGTGCCAGCAGTCCCGCCGGCGAGACCCAGTACTTC.

This clone was observed once. The V gene is TRBV5-1, the J gene TRBJ1-1, with D perhaps TRBD1 (6 bases). V dropped 0 bases and J dropped 2 bases, with 11 bases sitting between them. Germline V gene data show CDR1 as SGHRS and CDR2 as YFSETQ. This CDR3 is 15 amino acids long. The CDR3 coding sequence is TGCGCCAGCAGCTTGGAGGGGACACAAAACACTGAAGCTTTCTTT. Its translation is CASSLEGTQNTEAFF.